These 3 T cell receptor beta chains were sequenced from one sample in a study of blood T cell repertoires in COVID-19. Repertoires were generated with immunoSEQ multiplex PCR, while TCRdb's copy carries only in-frame clones and drops some. The sample consists of over 100,000 clones, around 89% of them appearing once. Source material: peripheral blood. The receptors derive from a middle-aged man with acute or convalescent COVID-19.

V and J are TRBV5-4 and TRBJ1-2; no clear D. The germline gives CDR1 SGHNT, CDR2 YYREEE (reference sequence). V shed 0 bases and J shed 2 bases, with 2 bases lying between them. The CDR3 length is 12 residues. The CDR3 here is CASSLANYGYTF. In nucleotides, the CDR3 is TGTGCCAGCAGCTTGGCGAACTATGGCTACACCTTC.

This chain uses TRBV28 with TRBJ2-7, with a tentative D call TRBD1 (6 bases). The CDR3 loop spans 17 amino acids. Germline lookup yields CDR1 MDHEN and CDR2 SYDVKM. With 3 bases removed from V and 0 bases from J, the gap between germline ends came to 18 bases. In DNA, the CDR3 is TGTGCCAGCAGTTTCCCTCTAAGGACAGACATCTCCTACGAGCAGTACTTC. Translated, it gives CASSFPLRTDISYEQYF.

This clone was counted a few times. J is TRBJ2-7 and V is TRBV7-9; no clear D gene. The CDR3 sequence is 12 residues long. Trimming removed 1 base at V and 5 bases at J, with 6 bases between. From germline, CDR1 is SEHNR and CDR2 FQNEAQ (reference sequence). The CDR3 DNA reads as TGTGCCAGCAGCTTAGGTGTAAACGAGCAGTACTTC. It yields the protein CASSLGVNEQYF. Variable domain in full (rest from reference TRBV7-9 and TRBJ2-7): DTGVSQNPRHKITKRGQNVTFRCDPISEHNRLYWYRQTLGQGPEFLTYFQNEAQLEKSRLLSDRFSAERPKGSFSTLEIQRTEQGDSAMYLCASSLGVNEQYFGPGTRLTVT.